The rows below give T cell receptor beta chains drawn from one sample of a study of Graves' ophthalmopathy and Graves' hyperthyroidism. From the multiplex PCR reads, TCRdb called clonotypes with MiXCR, one entry per CDR3 protein. This table holds 500,000 to 700,000 distinct CDR3 sequences, roughly 40% found once. What was sequenced was peripheral blood or thyroid tissue (not recorded which). The source is an adult man with Graves' hyperthyroidism. CDR3s include the opening cysteine and the closing phenylalanine or tryptophan. Each record gives: clone size, D gene, J gene, V gene, CDR3 DNA, CDR3 protein. The D gene is left open where the match is weak. Clone size is not always given. Where it is, it says once, few, many or a class for expanded clones.

abundance: -; d_gene: TRBD1; j_gene: TRBJ2-1; v_gene: TRBV5-4; CDR3nt: TGTGCCAGCAGCCCGGGACAGGGACACTACAATGAGCAGTTCTTC; CDR3aa: CASSPGQGHYNEQFF
abundance: few; d_gene: TRBD2; j_gene: TRBJ2-7; v_gene: TRBV12-3/TRBV12-4; CDR3nt: TGTGCCAGCAGTTTAACTAGCGGGGATCCCTACGAGCAGTACTTC; CDR3aa: CASSLTSGDPYEQYF
abundance: -; d_gene: -; j_gene: TRBJ2-6; v_gene: TRBV29-1; CDR3nt: TGCAGCGATTACAGAGGTACAGATAACGTCCTGACTTTC; CDR3aa: CSDYRGTDNVLTF
abundance: -; d_gene: -; j_gene: TRBJ2-7; v_gene: TRBV25-1; CDR3nt: TGTGCCGGCTCTCGGGGCGAGCAGTACTTC; CDR3aa: CAGSRGEQYF
abundance: -; d_gene: -; j_gene: TRBJ2-2; v_gene: TRBV10-3; CDR3nt: TGTGCCATCACCGTAGGACAGAACACCGGGGAGCTGTTTTTT; CDR3aa: CAITVGQNTGELFF
abundance: -; d_gene: -; j_gene: TRBJ1-2; v_gene: TRBV7-9; CDR3nt: TGTGCCAGCAGCTTAGACACAGGGTTGAGTGGCTACACCTTC; CDR3aa: CASSLDTGLSGYTF
abundance: -; d_gene: -; j_gene: TRBJ1-1; v_gene: TRBV5-8; CDR3nt: TGTGCCAGCAGCTTGGGCGGCAGCCATGAGACTGAAGCTTTCTTT; CDR3aa: CASSLGGSHETEAFF
abundance: -; d_gene: TRBD2; j_gene: TRBJ2-5; v_gene: TRBV10-3; CDR3nt: TGTGCCATCAGGGACTATAGCGGGGACCAAGAGACCCAGTACTTC; CDR3aa: CAIRDYSGDQETQYF
abundance: once; d_gene: TRBD2; j_gene: TRBJ2-2; v_gene: TRBV2; CDR3nt: TGTGCCAGCAGTGAAGAGCGGGGGAAACACCGGGGAGCTGTTTTT; CDR3aa: CASSEERGKHRGAVF
abundance: many; d_gene: TRBD1; j_gene: TRBJ1-1; v_gene: TRBV5-6; CDR3nt: TGTGCCAGCAGCTGGATGGGACAGGGCTGGAACACTGAAGCTTTCTTT; CDR3aa: CASSWMGQGWNTEAFF
abundance: many; d_gene: -; j_gene: TRBJ2-7; v_gene: TRBV7-9; CDR3nt: TGTGCCAGCAGCCCAGCCCTTTACGAGCAGTACTTC; CDR3aa: CASSPALYEQYF
abundance: few; d_gene: -; j_gene: TRBJ1-2; v_gene: TRBV28; CDR3nt: TGTGCCAGCAGTTTCTCGGGAGTGGAGGGCTACACCTTC; CDR3aa: CASSFSGVEGYTF
abundance: few; d_gene: TRBD1; j_gene: TRBJ2-5; v_gene: TRBV12-3/TRBV12-4; CDR3nt: TGTGCCAGCAGTACAGGACAGGGAGGAGAGACCCAGTACTTC; CDR3aa: CASSTGQGGETQYF
abundance: many; d_gene: -; j_gene: TRBJ1-1; v_gene: TRBV20-1; CDR3nt: TGCAGTGCAGATCCGGGTAGGGCGCCTAACACTGAAGCTTTCTTT; CDR3aa: CSADPGRAPNTEAFF
abundance: -; d_gene: -; j_gene: TRBJ2-3; v_gene: TRBV20-1; CDR3nt: TGCAGTGCTAGAGATCAAGGAACTTTTAGCACAGATACGCAGTATTTT; CDR3aa: CSARDQGTFSTDTQYF